This TCR beta chain was sequenced in a study of shared clonotypes between healthy human individuals. Worth noting for this clone: The antigen remains unidentified.

This CDR3 region has 13 residues. CDR1 is MNHNY and CDR2 is SVGAGI in the germline V gene (reference sequence). V lost 11 bases to trimming and J lost 2 bases, with 14 bases between them. Donors, without exception, were Caucasian adults residing in Nashville, Tennessee. Study findings and constraints: Limited genetic and exposure-history diversity came from having few donors.

The study ran the assay at deep level. TCRdb keeps only in-frame clones here, not all; method: immunoSEQ multiplex PCR. The sample yields about 490,000 clones, 70% to 80% seen once. The source material was PBMCs. This rearrangement joins TRBV6-6 to TRBJ2-3; D ambiguous. The receptor was derived from a woman in her 40s in good health. Some clones in this sample may be carry-over from other donors' samples. CDR3 in amino acids: CAPQGGPTDTQYF. The CDR3 DNA is TGTGCCCCTCAAGGCGGACCCACAGATACGCAGTATTTT.